This T cell receptor beta chain comes out of a study of identical twins. This clonotype has only a few counts. Its antigen is currently unknown. This CDR3 spans 14 amino acids. The germline V gene encodes CDR1 DFQATT and CDR2 SNEGSKA (reference sequence). V was cut by 5 bases and J by 5 bases, with 18 bases left in between. MiXCR, run by TCRdb on the 5' RACE reads, gives a single entry per CDR3 protein. Altogether 600,000 to 700,000 distinct CDR3 sequences are present, around 20% being singletons, with the ten largest covering about 4.3%. Study-level points and caveats: Zero-insertion analyses might be partly confounded by invariant T cells like MAIT and iNKT.

The data were also submitted as part of a second study, on T cells expressing NK-cell markers.

Sequencing was carried out using PBMCs. The gene calls are TRBV20-1 and TRBJ2-5; D uncertain. The receptor comes from a woman under 30 in good health. In DNA form, the CDR3 reads TGCAGTGCTCGCCCCCAGCCTATGGGGGAGACCCAGTACTTC. Its protein is CSARPQPMGETQYF.